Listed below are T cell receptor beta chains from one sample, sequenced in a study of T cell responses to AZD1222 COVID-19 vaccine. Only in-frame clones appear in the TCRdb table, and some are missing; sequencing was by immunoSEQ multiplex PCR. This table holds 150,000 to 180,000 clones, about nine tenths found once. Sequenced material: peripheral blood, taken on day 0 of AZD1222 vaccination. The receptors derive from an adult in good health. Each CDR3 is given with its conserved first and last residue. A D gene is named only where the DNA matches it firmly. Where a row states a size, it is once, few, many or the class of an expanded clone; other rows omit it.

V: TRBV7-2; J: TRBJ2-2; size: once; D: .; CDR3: CASSLNRVSNAGELFF; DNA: TGTGCCAGCAGCCTAAACAGGGTGTCTAACGCCGGGGAGCTGTTTTTT
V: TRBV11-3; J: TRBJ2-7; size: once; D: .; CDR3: CASSAGQSYEQYF; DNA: TGTGCCAGCAGCGCGGGACAAAGCTACGAGCAGTACTTC
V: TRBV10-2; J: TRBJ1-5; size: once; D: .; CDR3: CASSESSSNQPQHF; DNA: TGCGCCAGCAGTGAGTCGAGTAGCAATCAGCCCCAGCATTTT
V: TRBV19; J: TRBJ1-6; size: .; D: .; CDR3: CASTYKVFDIRSSYNSPLHF; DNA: TGTGCCAGTACTTATAAGGTATTTGACATCCGGAGCTCCTATAATTCACCCCTCCACTTT
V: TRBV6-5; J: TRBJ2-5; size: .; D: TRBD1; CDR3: CASSYSGTGGGKTQYF; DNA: TGTGCCAGCAGTTACTCCGGGACAGGGGGCGGAAAGACCCAGTACTTC
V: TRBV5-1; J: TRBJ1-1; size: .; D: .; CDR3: CASSTAGRVNTEAFF; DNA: TGCGCCAGCAGCACGGCTGGACGGGTGAACACTGAAGCTTTCTTT
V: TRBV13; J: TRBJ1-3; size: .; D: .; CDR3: CASSSWRREGAGNTIYF; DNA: TGTGCCAGCAGCTCGTGGCGGAGGGAAGGGGCTGGAAACACCATATATTTT
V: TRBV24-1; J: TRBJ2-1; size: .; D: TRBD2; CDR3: CATASGGSQFF; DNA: TGTGCCACCGCCAGCGGGGGGTCGCAGTTCTTC
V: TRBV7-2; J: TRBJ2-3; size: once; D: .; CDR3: CASSLVVASDTQYF; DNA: TGTGCCAGCAGCTTAGTAGTAGCCTCAGATACGCAGTATTTT
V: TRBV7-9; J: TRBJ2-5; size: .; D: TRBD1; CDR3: CASSPGQGETQYF; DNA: TGTGCCAGCAGCCCTGGACAGGGGGAGACCCAGTACTTC
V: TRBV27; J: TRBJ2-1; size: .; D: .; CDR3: CASSSTRTVYNEQFF; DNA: TGTGCCAGCAGTTCTACCCGGACAGTATACAATGAGCAGTTCTTC
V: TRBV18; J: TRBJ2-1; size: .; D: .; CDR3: CASSPRLNNEQFF; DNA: TGTGCCAGCTCACCCAGACTCAACAATGAGCAGTTCTTC
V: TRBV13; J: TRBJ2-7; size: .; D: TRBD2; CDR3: CASSSETSGGSYEQYF; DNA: TGTGCCAGCAGCTCCGAGACTAGCGGGGGATCCTACGAGCAGTACTTC
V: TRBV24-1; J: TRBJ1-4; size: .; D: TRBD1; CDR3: CATRDRSSHATNEKLFF; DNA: TGTGCCACCAGGGACAGGTCCTCCCATGCAACTAATGAAAAACTGTTTTTT
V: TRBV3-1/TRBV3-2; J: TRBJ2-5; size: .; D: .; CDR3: CASSPGETQYF; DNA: TGTGCCAGCAGCCCCGGCGAGACCCAGTACTTC
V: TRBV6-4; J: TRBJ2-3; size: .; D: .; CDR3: CASSSGSTDTQYF; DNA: TGTGCCAGCAGTTCTGGTTCCACAGATACGCAGTATTTT